This entry concerns a single T cell receptor (beta chain). The data were taken from a study of blood T cell repertoires in COVID-19. Across the whole study: COVID-19 samples from acute and convalescent phases originated in the United States, Italy and Spain. PBMCs, B-cell-depleted T cells, or T cells were the source of the cDNA or gDNA that made up the material.

Germline V gives CDR1 SGHRS, CDR2 YFSETQ. V shed 0 bases, J shed 7 bases, and the junction held 5 bases outside the gene matches. CDR3 length: 15 amino acids. Exposed participants came across a COVID-19 case within 2 weeks before study entry. Authors' methods: By means of reference gene primer amplification, nucleated cell counts were estimated. Assay used: immunoSEQ multiplex PCR; TCRdb lists only in-frame clones, some missing. Clone size and the V and J calls come from that table; the DNA yielded D and trimming. The repertoire holds over 200,000 clones, around nine tenths seen once, with 3.7% in the top ten.

What was sequenced was PBMCs or T cells enriched from blood (not recorded which). The sequence derives from a woman in her twenties or thirties who had been exposed to COVID-19. The chain combines TRBV5-1 with TRBJ1-1; 11 nucleotides align to TRBD1. CDR3 region: CASSLDGQGASEAFF. DNA for the CDR3: TGCGCCAGCAGCTTGGATGGACAGGGGGCCAGTGAAGCTTTCTTT.